The rows below give T cell receptor beta chains drawn from one sample of a study of CD8+CD57+ T cells in acquired aplastic anemia. MiXCR, run by TCRdb on the reads, gives a single entry per CDR3 protein. The table lists about 180,000 distinct CDR3 sequences, 45% to 50% of them singletons. Input material: sorted CD4+, CD8+, or CD8+CD57+ T cells (not recorded which) from PBMCs. The receptor set was obtained from a human donor in good health. CDR3s include the opening cysteine and the closing phenylalanine or tryptophan. D genes are given only for firm matches. Some rows have no size entry. The others give once, few or many, or a class for an expanded clone.

V: TRBV7-8
D: TRBD1
size: -
J: TRBJ1-6
DNA: TGTGCCAGCAGCCCAGGGGGTAATTCACCCCTCCACTTT
CDR3: CASSPGGNSPLHF

V: TRBV19
D: -
size: many
J: TRBJ1-3
DNA: TGTGCCAGTAGTATGGGCCCTGGAAACACCATATATTTT
CDR3: CASSMGPGNTIYF

V: TRBV24-1
D: -
size: few
J: TRBJ2-6
DNA: TGTGCCACCAGTGCTGAACCTGGGGCCAACGTCCTGACTTTC
CDR3: CATSAEPGANVLTF

V: TRBV2
D: -
size: -
J: TRBJ2-5
DNA: TGTGCCAGCAGTGTCCGGTCGTGGGGAGAGACCCAGTCCTTC
CDR3: CASSVRSWGETQSF

V: TRBV20-1
D: -
size: many
J: TRBJ2-3
DNA: TGCAGTGCTAGATTGGGCGGGACCAGCACAGATACGCAGTATTTT
CDR3: CSARLGGTSTDTQYF

V: TRBV4-1
D: TRBD1
size: -
J: TRBJ1-1
DNA: TGCGCCAGCAGCCACCAGATAGGGGACAGTGAAGCTTTCTTT
CDR3: CASSHQIGDSEAFF

V: TRBV19
D: TRBD1
size: -
J: TRBJ1-2
DNA: TGTGCCAGTATTCGGCAGGGGGCCTATGGCTACACCTTC
CDR3: CASIRQGAYGYTF

V: TRBV19
D: TRBD2
size: -
J: TRBJ2-1
DNA: TGTGCCAGTAGAGTAGCGGGGGGGCCAGGAGAGCAGTTCTTC
CDR3: CASRVAGGPGEQFF

V: TRBV20-1
D: -
size: many
J: TRBJ1-4
DNA: TGCAGTGCTGGTTTGGGGGGCGCGGATGAAAAACTGTTTTTT
CDR3: CSAGLGGADEKLFF

V: TRBV7-8
D: -
size: -
J: TRBJ1-5
DNA: TGTGCCAGCAGCGGACCAGGTCGGGCGTACAATCAGCCCCAGCATTTT
CDR3: CASSGPGRAYNQPQHF

V: TRBV12-3/TRBV12-4
D: TRBD1
size: few
J: TRBJ1-1
DNA: TGTGCCAGCGGCCCAGGGGGAGTGACTGAAGCTTTCTTT
CDR3: CASGPGGVTEAFF

V: TRBV19
D: -
size: -
J: TRBJ2-1
DNA: TGTGCCACATCCATAGGGGTTCGAAATAATGAGCAGTTCTTC
CDR3: CATSIGVRNNEQFF

V: TRBV2
D: -
size: many
J: TRBJ2-1
DNA: TGTGCCACTAGAAGGGACGGGTCCTACAATGAGCAGTTCTTC
CDR3: CATRRDGSYNEQFF

V: TRBV6-5
D: -
size: -
J: TRBJ2-1
DNA: TGTGCCAGCAGTTACGAGCCTAGGAGACCACCTTACAATGAGCAGTTCTTC
CDR3: CASSYEPRRPPYNEQFF

V: TRBV19
D: -
size: -
J: TRBJ2-7
DNA: TGTGCCAGTAGTATTCAGGGTGGCGAATTCTACGAGCAGTACTTC
CDR3: CASSIQGGEFYEQYF

V: TRBV7-6
D: TRBD2
size: -
J: TRBJ2-7
DNA: TGTGCCAGCAGCGCGCACCTAGCGGGAGGCTCCTACGAGCAGTACTTC
CDR3: CASSAHLAGGSYEQYF

V: TRBV18
D: -
size: few
J: TRBJ2-5
DNA: TGTGCCAGCTCACCGCAGGGGAGGGAGACCCAGTACTTC
CDR3: CASSPQGRETQYF

V: TRBV4-3
D: TRBD2
size: many
J: TRBJ2-3
DNA: TGCGCCAGCAGCCAAGCTCCACTAGCGGGAGGGATAGATACGCAGTATTTT
CDR3: CASSQAPLAGGIDTQYF

V: TRBV5-4
D: -
size: -
J: TRBJ1-1
DNA: TGTGCCAGCAGCTTCCGGACAGAGATGAACACTGAAGCTTTCTTT
CDR3: CASSFRTEMNTEAFF

V: TRBV7-2
D: TRBD2
size: many
J: TRBJ2-3
DNA: TGTGCCAGCAGCCCTAGCGGGAGCACAGATACGCAGTATTTT
CDR3: CASSPSGSTDTQYF

V: TRBV7-9
D: TRBD1
size: -
J: TRBJ2-1
DNA: TGTGCCAGCAGCTTGCTTGACAGGGGTCCGTTCTTC
CDR3: CASSLLDRGPFF

V: TRBV10-3
D: -
size: -
J: TRBJ2-5
DNA: TGTGCCATCAGTGAAAATGAAGAGACCCAGTACTTC
CDR3: CAISENEETQYF

V: TRBV7-2
D: -
size: -
J: TRBJ1-2
DNA: TGTGCCAGCAGTCCGGGAGCAGGCGGGGGCTACACTTTC
CDR3: CASSPGAGGGYTF

V: TRBV19
D: -
size: few
J: TRBJ1-1
DNA: TGTGCCAGTAGTATTGTGGCATACACTGAAGCTTTCTTT
CDR3: CASSIVAYTEAFF

V: TRBV5-4
D: -
size: many
J: TRBJ2-5
DNA: TGTGCCAGCAGCTTCCGCAGGCAGTCGGATGGAGAGACCCAGTACTTC
CDR3: CASSFRRQSDGETQYF

V: TRBV10-3
D: -
size: few
J: TRBJ1-6
DNA: TGTGCCATCAGTATGACACAAAATAATTCACCCCTCCACTTT
CDR3: CAISMTQNNSPLHF

V: TRBV10-2
D: TRBD2
size: -
J: TRBJ2-2
DNA: TGCGCCAGCAGTGAGCCTCCGACTAGCGGGAGCAGGGAGCTGTTTTTT
CDR3: CASSEPPTSGSRELFF

V: TRBV7-3
D: -
size: -
J: TRBJ2-2
DNA: TGTGCCAGCAGCTTAATAGGTTTTGGTCGGGGTACGAACACCGGGGAGCTGTTTTTT
CDR3: CASSLIGFGRGTNTGELFF

V: TRBV19
D: -
size: -
J: TRBJ2-1
DNA: TGTGCCAGTAGTGGACAACTAAACAATGAGCAGTTCTTC
CDR3: CASSGQLNNEQFF

V: TRBV7-3
D: TRBD2
size: many
J: TRBJ2-7
DNA: TGTGCCAGCAGCTCTAGCGGGAGTGGCGAGCAGTACTTC
CDR3: CASSSSGSGEQYF

V: TRBV11-2
D: -
size: -
J: TRBJ1-2
DNA: TGTGCCAGCAGCTTAGATCGCTGGCAGGGTTCAGAGGGCTACACCTTC
CDR3: CASSLDRWQGSEGYTF

V: TRBV29-1
D: -
size: few
J: TRBJ2-3
DNA: TGCAGCGTCCCCCTCGGGTGGGGGGCAGGCACAGATACGCAGTATTTT
CDR3: CSVPLGWGAGTDTQYF

V: TRBV28
D: -
size: few
J: TRBJ2-5
DNA: TGTGCCAGCAGCCCTCCAGGGATCCAAGAGACCCAGTACTTC
CDR3: CASSPPGIQETQYF

V: TRBV7-9
D: -
size: many
J: TRBJ1-5
DNA: TGTGCCAGCAGCCCGGGAACAGGGTATCAGCCCCAGCATTTT
CDR3: CASSPGTGYQPQHF

V: TRBV20-1
D: -
size: -
J: TRBJ2-5
DNA: TGCAGTGCGGGCTTCCGAGAGACCCAGTACTTC
CDR3: CSAGFRETQYF

V: TRBV25-1
D: -
size: few
J: TRBJ1-6
DNA: TGTGCCAGCAGCCCCCAGGCCGCCTATAATTCACCCCTCCACTTT
CDR3: CASSPQAAYNSPLHF

V: TRBV11-2
D: TRBD1
size: -
J: TRBJ2-5
DNA: TGTGCCAGCAGCCCCCCCCGCACTGGACAGGGGACGGGCGAGACCCAGTACTTC
CDR3: CASSPPRTGQGTGETQYF

V: TRBV10-3
D: -
size: -
J: TRBJ1-6
DNA: TGTGCCAGCAGTGTCTCTGGACCCCTCCACTTT
CDR3: CASSVSGPLHF

V: TRBV11-1
D: -
size: -
J: TRBJ2-3
DNA: TGTGCCAGCAGCTTACCAGGTTTGCTGACAGATACGCAGTATTTT
CDR3: CASSLPGLLTDTQYF

V: TRBV13
D: TRBD2
size: few
J: TRBJ2-1
DNA: TGTGCCAGCCAGCGCGGACTAGCCAATGGGCAGTTCTTC
CDR3: CASQRGLANGQFF

V: TRBV4-1
D: -
size: many
J: TRBJ2-1
DNA: TGCGCCAGCAGCCAAGCAGGAGGTCGGACAACTGAGCAGTTCTTC
CDR3: CASSQAGGRTTEQFF

V: TRBV5-6
D: -
size: many
J: TRBJ2-2
DNA: TGTGCCAGCAGCTTGGTGTCAGTGAACACCGGGGAGCTGTTTTTT
CDR3: CASSLVSVNTGELFF

V: TRBV15
D: -
size: few
J: TRBJ1-6
DNA: TGTGCCACCAGCAGAGATCAACCGGGGAATTCACCCCTCCACTTT
CDR3: CATSRDQPGNSPLHF

V: TRBV19
D: TRBD1
size: many
J: TRBJ2-2
DNA: TGTGCCAGTAGCTCCGCAGGGACAGGGGACACCGGGGAGCTGTTTTTT
CDR3: CASSSAGTGDTGELFF

V: TRBV6-1
D: TRBD2
size: many
J: TRBJ2-2
DNA: TGTGCCAGCAGCAGACTAGCGGGAGGTAGGGCCGGGGAGCTGTTTTTT
CDR3: CASSRLAGGRAGELFF

V: TRBV15
D: -
size: -
J: TRBJ2-7
DNA: TGTGCCACCAGCAGAGATCGAGGGCCCTACGAGCAGTACTTC
CDR3: CATSRDRGPYEQYF

V: TRBV30
D: -
size: -
J: TRBJ2-5
DNA: TGTGCCTGGAGGAGGGCCCAGCCCACCGAGACCCAGTACTTC
CDR3: CAWRRAQPTETQYF

V: TRBV20-1
D: -
size: -
J: TRBJ1-5
DNA: TGCAGTGCGGGCCTAGGGGGAATAGAAGGCAATCAGCCCCAGCATTTT
CDR3: CSAGLGGIEGNQPQHF

V: TRBV28
D: TRBD2
size: -
J: TRBJ2-4
DNA: TGTGCCAGCAGACTAGCGGGAGGGCCCGGGCGAGACATTCAGTACTTC
CDR3: CASRLAGGPGRDIQYF

V: TRBV6-5
D: TRBD1
size: -
J: TRBJ2-7
DNA: TGTGCCAGCAGTTACCACGGGACAGGGGGCGAGCAGTACTTC
CDR3: CASSYHGTGGEQYF

V: TRBV20-1
D: -
size: -
J: TRBJ1-3
DNA: TGCAGTGCTAGGGGGCGACACTACTCTGGAAACACCATATATTTT
CDR3: CSARGRHYSGNTIYF

V: TRBV20-1
D: TRBD2
size: -
J: TRBJ2-5
DNA: TGCAGTGCTATGGTGACTAGCGGGGGACAGGCGGAGACCCAGTACTTC
CDR3: CSAMVTSGGQAETQYF

V: TRBV19
D: -
size: many
J: TRBJ2-7
DNA: TGTGCCAGTAGCCCAACCGGGACGGGGGTTCGGGAGCAGTACTTC
CDR3: CASSPTGTGVREQYF

V: TRBV5-1
D: -
size: -
J: TRBJ2-1
DNA: TGCGCCAGCAGCTTGGGTGAAGACCCCTACAATGAGCAGTTCTTC
CDR3: CASSLGEDPYNEQFF

V: TRBV5-1
D: TRBD2
size: -
J: TRBJ2-1
DNA: TGCGCCAGCAGAAGCCCCCTAGCGGGTTCACACAATGAGCAGTTCTTC
CDR3: CASRSPLAGSHNEQFF

V: TRBV7-3
D: -
size: few
J: TRBJ1-6
DNA: TGTGCCAGCAACCAACTTCTGGATTCACCCCTCCACTTT
CDR3: CASNQLLDSPLHF

V: TRBV4-2
D: TRBD2
size: -
J: TRBJ2-2
DNA: TGTGCCAGCAGCCAAGGGTCGGGCCTAGCGGGTATAGGCACCGGGGAGCTGTTTTTT
CDR3: CASSQGSGLAGIGTGELFF